This T cell receptor (beta chain) is from a study of shared clonotypes between healthy human individuals (dated by TCRdb to 2020 to 2022). With respect to the entire study: Two women and a few men aged 18 to 49 years were included in the cohort. For each donor, three plates each were used for CD4 naive and CD4 memory, two plates were used for CD8 naive, and one plate was used for CD8 memory. The study deeply sequenced blood TCR repertoires of five healthy adults to estimate repertoire size and the extent of clonotype sharing between individuals. Different laboratories and diverse techniques were used to prepare libraries and sequence TCR repertoires, to increase sequencing depth and limit assay-specific biases. Leukapheresis yielded between about 0.9 and 10 billion PBMCs per donor.

The study at large found these results: Naive subsets generally had larger estimated clonotype richness than memory subsets did. Across four donors, around 5% of naive CD4, approximately 3.6% of naive CD8, 2.3% of memory CD4, and approximately 0.4% of memory CD8 clonotypes were shared. Incomplete sequencing was indicated by rarefaction of sorted-subset datasets, despite the large sequencing depth. Pairwise subsampling led to the expectation that sequencing depth would affect the degree of clonotype sharing among donors. Compared with non-shared clonotypes, the clonotypes found in all four sorted-subset donors had higher generation probabilities. The small number of donors limited the genetic and exposure-history diversity represented. Only blood was sampled, and tissue TCR repertoires likely differ from those in blood.

Worth noting for this clone: It lacks a known antigen. No base quality information exists; no much larger clone differs at one position. The same CDR3 can be traced to other DNA sequences in this sample.

Donors were healthy HIV-negative adults with no recently reported acute infections or vaccinations. Every donor was a Caucasian adult living in Nashville, Tennessee, USA. CD4+ T cells were enriched through magnetic negative selection, after which naive cells were positively selected on CD45RA and the remaining negative fraction served as the memory subset. Blood was collected by leukapheresis, and PBMCs were isolated by Ficoll-Histopaque density gradient centrifugation and then cryopreserved in liquid nitrogen vapor phase. Analytical flow cytometry was used to check the purity and quantity of every magnetically sorted T cell population. Each sorted fraction had its genomic DNA isolated and then quantified by UV absorbance on a Nanodrop 2000c. TCR CDR3 regions were amplified from genomic DNA by multiplex PCR using the deep immunoSEQ assay. Extracted genomic DNA from each cell subset was distributed evenly across all wells of several immunoSEQ 96-well plates, and each plate was treated as a replicate. For sorted subsets, each replicate PCR was loaded with roughly 0.2 ug genomic DNA, equivalent to 25,000 to 30,000 T cell genomes. Purified libraries were measured with a Qubit 3.0 fluorometer, size-checked on a Bioanalyzer 2100, and measured again with the KAPA Library Quantification kit. Every immunoSEQ 96-well plate was sequenced on a separate single-read 150-cycle Illumina NextSeq 550 flow cell. The paper's processing steps were these. Because the immunoSEQ output held only junctional sequences and lacked quality scores, the filtering could not match the filtering applied to full-length reads. To assign V/J genes and CDR3, sequences were annotated using PyIR, a Python wrapper for IgBLAST v1.9, with IMGT germline references. Any read was removed if the V/J assignment was weak (E-value above 1e-6), the CDR3 was missing, or the read contained stop codons, out-of-frame junctions, or ambiguous translated residues. V3J clonotypes were defined as sequences sharing an identical inferred V gene, J gene, and CDR3 amino acid sequence. Percentage overlap between repertoires was computed as shared unique clonotypes divided by the size of the smaller repertoire. RTK rarefaction, the Chao1 estimator, and Recon v2.1 estimates of unobserved clonotypes were used to assess repertoire richness. OLGA was used to compute generation probabilities for all TCRbeta clonotypes that the gDNA method yielded from a handful of donors. TCRdb holds this immuneACCESS table with in-frame rearrangements only. Some clones are missing; in checked studies, unresolved V genes explain under half, and the rest has no known cause. The V and J calls and the clone size are those of that table, but D and trimming were determined from the DNA. A total of over a million clones appear in this sample, about 75% of them only once. The top ten clonotypes cover around 1.5% of the sample.

The CDR3 covers 13 residues, taking in both the cysteine and the phenylalanine. Only the CDR3 DNA stays, 39 bases, in frame from base 1. V loses 3 bases of germline sequence and J loses 1 base, and the interval between the two ends is 9 bases. From the germline V gene, CDR1 is SQVTM and CDR2 is ANQGSEA. This chain joins TRBV29-1 to TRBJ1-1; the D gene is not confidently resolved. The sequenced sample consisted of memory CD4+ T cells sorted from blood. The sample's cell subset or site label, in plain terms: CD45RA-negative fraction. This sequence was found in a man younger than 30 in good health. The CDR3 has the sequence CSVEVTPNTEAFF. In nucleotide form, the sequence is TGCAGCGTTGAGGTGACACCGAACACTGAAGCTTTCTTT. Reference TRBV29-1 and TRBJ1-1 proteins supply the regions before and after the CDR3; the full variable domain is: SAVISQKPSRDICQRGTSLTIQCQVDSQVTMMFWYRQQPGQSLTLIATANQGSEATYESGFVIDKFPISRPNLTFSTLTVSNMSPEDSSIYLCSVEVTPNTEAFFGQGTRLTVV.